This T cell receptor (beta chain) appears in the sequencing data of a study of T-cell reconstitution after alpha-beta-depleted transplantation in children. Study findings and constraints: Surviving recipient T cells and thymic progenitors underlay high day-60 TCRbeta diversity in some patients. T-cell counts and diversity at one year following transplant were attributed mainly to newly produced T cells. Reportedly, roughly two months post-transplant, alpha-beta T cells arose from several hundred expanded graft clones.

The TCRbeta library was prepared with unique molecular identifiers. Via MiXCR, TCRdb re-called the PCR reads, giving one row per CDR3 protein. The sample carries approximately 630,000 distinct CDR3 sequences, less than 15% recorded once. Trimming took 0 bases from V and 0 from J, leaving 4 bases between them. CDR3 size: 14 residues. CDR1 and CDR2 (germline): MRHNA, SNTAGT. This clonotype has just a few counts. Its antigen is not identified. This specimen consisted of PBMCs, obtained before TCRalphabeta/CD19-depleted stem cell transplant. The receptor was isolated from a girl aged 2-10 years with congenital amegakaryocytic thrombocytopenia, due to receive a stem cell transplant. The rearrangement links TRBV6-4 to TRBJ2-3; D remains ambiguous. The CDR3 sequence is CASSDSSSTDTQYF. The DNA for the CDR3 is TGTGCCAGCAGTGACTCGAGTAGCACAGATACGCAGTATTTT.